Each of the 23 T cell receptor beta chains below was sequenced from the same sample in a study of CD8 T cells in ankylosing spondylitis. TCRdb fed the 5' RACE reads into MiXCR, producing one record per CDR3 protein. The sample carries about 140,000 distinct CDR3 sequences, roughly 7.7% recorded once. The specimen sequenced was synovial fluid, either unsorted or a sorted T cell fraction (not recorded which). The source is a male donor with ankylosing spondylitis.

This clonotype was observed a few times. The chain carries TRBV7-6 and TRBJ2-3, with 7 bases identical to TRBD2. V dropped 0 bases and J dropped 2; count of bases not matched to a gene: 5. The germline V gene has CDR1 SGHVS and CDR2 FNYEAQ. This CDR3 has 16 amino acids. The CDR3 region is CASSLAVRGNTDTQYF. CDR3 DNA sequence: TGTGCCAGCAGCTTAGCGGTGCGGGGGAACACAGATACGCAGTATTTT.

This clonotype was recorded at least ten times. The rearrangement uses TRBV6-6 and TRBJ2-7; D unclear. Trimming stripped 2 bases from V and 4 bases from J, with 3 bases between. The CDR3 runs to 11 residues. CDR1 and CDR2 (germline): MNHNY, SVGAGI (reference sequence). The CDR3, as DNA: TGTGCCAGCAGTTACCGGTACGAGCAGTACTTC. This gives the protein CASSYRYEQYF.

The chain carries TRBV20-1 and TRBJ1-5, with D tentatively TRBD1 (6 bases). Germline CDR1 reads DFQATT; CDR2 reads SNEGSKA (reference sequence). CDR3 size: 13 residues. Trimming removed 5 bases from V and 5 bases from J, with 13 bases in between. The CDR3 nucleotides are TGCAGTGCTGGAGGGGGTCTCGATCAGCCCCAGCATTTT. This translates into CSAGGGLDQPQHF.

This clonotype came up many times. CDR3 coding DNA: TGCGCCAGCAGCTCCGGGACAGGGCAGAACGAGCAGTACTTC. Translating gives CASSSGTGQNEQYF. The genes are TRBV5-1 and TRBJ2-7; TRBD1 matches 9 bases. CDR1 and CDR2 from the germline V gene are SGHRS and YFSETQ. Trimming cost V 3 bases and J 5 bases; bases outside gene matches: 6. The CDR3 length is 14 residues.

This clonotype has a handful of counts. The chain joins TRBV20-1 to TRBJ1-2; TRBD1 is a possible D gene (6 bases). The V end was cut by 3 bases, the J end by 1 base, with 15 bases between. This CDR3 contains 15 residues. Germline CDR1 and CDR2: DFQATT and SNEGSKA (reference sequence). CDR3 bases: TGCAGTGCTAGGTCCCCAGGGGATGGTAACTATGGCTACACCTTC. It is translated as CSARSPGDGNYGYTF.

This rearrangement joins TRBV12-3 or TRBV12-4 to TRBJ1-2, with D maybe TRBD1 (6 bases). V was cut by 3 bases and J by 4 bases, with 15 bases left in between. This CDR3 comprises 15 residues. The CDR3 loop reads CASSLVVGGTYGYTF. As DNA, the CDR3 is TGTGCCAGCAGTTTGGTGGTAGGGGGGACCTATGGCTACACCTTC.

The rearrangement links TRBV28 to TRBJ1-5; 7 bases agree with TRBD1. V lost 8 bases, J lost 7 bases, and 8 bases stayed unmatched. CDR3 length: 13 amino acids. CDR1 and CDR2 (germline): MDHEN, SYDVKM. In nucleotides, the CDR3 is TGTGCCAGCCGGGGACAGATGGACCAGCCCCAGCATTTT. Protein sequence: CASRGQMDQPQHF. The entire variable domain, with the rest obtained from reference TRBV28 and TRBJ1-5, is as follows: DVKVTQSSRYLVKRTGEKVFLECVQDMDHENMFWYRQDPGLGLRLIYFSYDVKMKEKGDIPEGYSVSREKKERFSLILESASTNQTSMYLCASRGQMDQPQHFGDGTRLSIL.

This clonotype was counted between two and nine times. This rearrangement joins TRBV27 to TRBJ2-2; 7 nucleotides match TRBD2. Unmatched junction bases numbered 9, after V lost 3 bases and J lost 5 bases. The CDR3 is made up of 16 amino acids. Germline loops: CDR1 MNHEY, CDR2 SMNVEV (reference sequence). The DNA of the CDR3 is TGTGCCAGCAGTTTTGGGGGGGGACGTTGGACCGGGGAGCTGTTTTTT. Translation gives CASSFGGGRWTGELFF.

A word on this clonotype: It may be a read error: a sequence one base away is much more abundant. V is TRBV4-1 and J is TRBJ2-5; D may be TRBD2 (5 bases). The germline V gene has CDR1 MGHRA and CDR2 YSYEKL. V was pared by 3 bases and J by 2 bases, with 16 bases between. The CDR3 runs 16 residues. DNA for the CDR3: TGCGCCAGCAGCCATGATCCTGGACTGCCTCAAGAGACCCAGTACTTC. Protein product: CASSHDPGLPQETQYF.

This clonotype was seen more than once but under ten times. This chain uses TRBV27 with TRBJ2-7; the D gene is possibly TRBD2 (6 bases). CDR3 length equals 13 residues. V dropped 8 bases and J dropped 4 bases, with 15 bases sitting between them. Germline CDR1 is MNHEY and CDR2 is SMNVEV (reference sequence). The CDR3 nucleotides are TGTGCCAGCCAGGGAGGCGGTATGTACGAGCAGTACTTC. This encodes CASQGGGMYEQYF.

This chain joins TRBV10-3 and TRBJ2-7; tentatively, D is TRBD2 (5 bases). The CDR3 has 12 residues. Per germline, CDR1 ENHRY and CDR2 SYGVKD. Trimming stripped 4 bases from V and 5 bases from J, with 9 bases between. CDR3 protein: CAISAYGNEQYF. The CDR3 DNA reads TGTGCCATCAGTGCCTACGGGAACGAGCAGTACTTC.

The chain couples TRBV7-8 to TRBJ1-4, with TRBD1 matching 10 bases. Trimming cost V 6 bases and J 5 bases; bases outside gene matches: 6. Germline V gene data show CDR1 as SGHVS and CDR2 as FQNEAQ. CDR3 length: 15 amino acids. CDR3 amino acids: CASRERTGGNEKLFF. CDR3 sequence (DNA): TGTGCCAGCAGAGAAAGGACAGGGGGGAATGAAAAACTGTTTTTT.

The sample holds many counts of this clonotype. This chain joins TRBV4-3 and TRBJ1-5; D remains ambiguous. Trimming took 2 bases from V and 4 from J, leaving 6 bases between them. The CDR3 extends over 13 amino acids. Per the germline V gene, CDR1 is LGHNA and CDR2 is YSLEER. The CDR3 nucleotides read TGCGCCAGCAGCCAAAGGACGAATCAGCCCCAGCATTTT. Translated: CASSQRTNQPQHF.

This clonotype has just a few counts. The chain combines TRBV7-2 with TRBJ1-2; TRBD1 aligns across 7 bases. The CDR3 consists of 14 residues. Germline CDR1 is SGHTA and CDR2 is FQGNSA. V lost 8 bases to trimming and J lost 3 bases; unmatched junction nucleotides: 9. CDR3 loop: CASGAGQTDYGYTF. CDR3 DNA: TGTGCCAGCGGGGCGGGACAGACGGACTATGGCTACACCTTC.

The chain employs TRBV28 and TRBJ2-7; 10 bases line up with TRBD2. The junction had 9 bases not matched to a gene; V was cut back by 8 bases and J by 5 bases. Germline V gene data show CDR1 as MDHEN and CDR2 as SYDVKM. CDR3 size: 14 residues. Here the CDR3 DNA reads TGTGCCAGCGGATTTACTAGCGGGATCGACGAGCAGTACTTC. The encoded protein is CASGFTSGIDEQYF.

This clonotype was observed a few times. The genes are TRBV7-9 and TRBJ2-3; 7 positions agree with TRBD1. Per germline, CDR1 SEHNR and CDR2 FQNEAQ (reference sequence). Trimming at V came to 7 bases and at J to 3 bases, leaving 7 bases not matched to a gene. The CDR3 is 14 amino acids. DNA of the CDR3: TGTGCCAGCACCGCGACAGGGTGGACAGATACGCAGTATTTT. Its protein is CASTATGWTDTQYF.

The gene calls are TRBV27 and TRBJ2-2, with TRBD2 identical over 7 bases. This CDR3 has 14 amino acids. CDR1 is MNHEY and CDR2 is SMNVEV in the germline V gene (reference sequence). Germline trimming cut 2 bases from V and 6 bases from J; bases unmatched to any gene: 3. The DNA of the CDR3 is TGTGCCAGCAGTTTAGGGAGGGATGCCGGGGAGCTGTTTTTT. It yields the protein CASSLGRDAGELFF.

This clonotype was counted ten times or more. The chain recombines TRBV9 with TRBJ1-1; D is undetermined. Germline CDR1 reads SGDLS; CDR2 reads YYNGEE. This CDR3 is 13 amino acids long. Between the trimmed V and J ends, which lost 7 bases and 1 base, there was a span of 11 bases. CDR3 region: CASGSGPNTEAFF. CDR3 nucleotides: TGTGCCAGCGGTTCCGGCCCGAACACTGAAGCTTTCTTT.

The chain recombines TRBV20-1 with TRBJ1-1; possibly TRBD1 for D (6 bases). Looked up from germline, CDR1 is DFQATT and CDR2 is SNEGSKA (reference sequence). The length of the CDR3 is 12 residues. With 2 bases removed from V and 7 bases from J, the gap between germline ends came to 11 bases. CDR3 protein: CSARPGGGEAFF. CDR3 DNA sequence: TGCAGTGCTAGACCCGGGGGCGGTGAAGCTTTCTTT.

This clonotype was counted ten times or more. This sequence joins TRBV29-1 and TRBJ2-3, with 14 bases fitting TRBD2. The V gene's germline CDR1 is SQVTM and CDR2 ANQGSEA. This CDR3 is 15 amino acids long. V was pared by 1 base and J by 4 bases, with 1 base of the junction left unmatched. This CDR3 is CSVEGGLAGADTQYF. In DNA form, the CDR3 reads TGCAGCGTTGAAGGGGGACTAGCGGGAGCAGATACGCAGTATTTT.

The table lists this clonotype with a few counts. The gene calls are TRBV7-9 and TRBJ2-1; possibly TRBD2 for D (5 bases). CDR3 length: 13 amino acids. CDR1 SEHNR and CDR2 FQNEAQ come from the germline V gene (reference sequence). The V gene lost 5 bases and the J gene lost 3 bases, with 8 bases spanning the gap. The CDR3 loop is CASSPGNYNEQFF. The DNA of the CDR3 is TGTGCCAGCAGCCCCGGGAACTACAATGAGCAGTTCTTC.

This rearrangement joins TRBV6-2 or TRBV6-3 to TRBJ2-1, with 7 bases identical to TRBD1. Germline assignment: CDR1 MNHEY and CDR2 SVGEGT. This CDR3 has 15 residues. The V segment lost 4 bases and the J segment 9 bases; nucleotides outside the gene matches: 12. CDR3 loop: CASSSDRAWMAEQFF. In DNA form, the CDR3 reads TGTGCCAGCAGTTCCGACAGGGCCTGGATGGCTGAGCAGTTCTTC.

This clonotype came up many times. This sequence joins TRBV7-2 and TRBJ2-1; 7 bases agree with TRBD2. The junction had 4 bases not matched to a gene; V was cut back by 6 bases and J by 2 bases. The germline gives CDR1 SGHTA, CDR2 FQGNSA. The CDR3 covers 14 residues. The CDR3 sequence is CASSRAGPYNEQFF. The DNA of the CDR3 is TGTGCCAGCAGTCGAGCGGGGCCCTACAATGAGCAGTTCTTC.